These 27 T cell receptor beta chains were all obtained from the same sample, sequenced in a study of shared clonotypes between healthy human individuals. Profiling relied on immunoSEQ multiplex PCR, and the TCRdb table lists in-frame clones only, not all of them. In the table there are about 690,000 clones, less than 95% of which are singletons. Specimen: memory CD8+ T cells from PBMCs. Subset indicated: CD45RO+ cells pooled with CCR7-negative TemRA cells. The receptors here all came from a young man in good health. Some clones in this sample may be carry-over from other donors' samples.

The chain couples TRBV9 to TRBJ2-2; D ambiguous. CDR3 length: 15 amino acids. Looked up from germline, CDR1 is SGDLS and CDR2 is YYNGEE. V was cut by 3 bases and J by 1 base, with 10 bases left in between. CDR3 sequence reads: CASSERRVNTGELFF. Written as DNA, the CDR3 is TGTGCCAGCAGCGAACGACGGGTGAACACCGGGGAGCTGTTTTTT.

The chain has TRBV15 and TRBJ2-1; D assignment may be TRBD1 or TRBD2 (7 bases each). Germline assignment: CDR1 LNHNV and CDR2 YYDKDF (reference sequence). The CDR3 has 17 amino acids. Deletions cut 0 bases from V and 5 bases from J, with 17 bases between. The CDR3 nucleotides read TGTGCCACCAGCAGAGAGGGAGGGACAGTCTTTAACAATGAGCAGTTCTTC. Its protein is CATSREGGTVFNNEQFF.

The V and J genes are TRBV11-2 and TRBJ2-1; 9 bases are shared with TRBD1. This CDR3 region has 17 residues. CDR1 is SGHAT, CDR2 FQNNGV, per germline. V was pared by 0 bases and J by 0 bases, with 3 bases of the junction left unmatched. The CDR3 sequence: CASSLDWGQGSYNEQFF. The CDR3 DNA is TGTGCCAGCAGCTTAGATTGGGGACAGGGCTCCTACAATGAGCAGTTCTTC.

This chain links TRBV28 with TRBJ2-1, with D perhaps matching TRBD2 (5 bases). Looked up from germline, CDR1 is MDHEN and CDR2 is SYDVKM. This CDR3 spans 11 amino acids. Here the CDR3 reads CAFGGLNEQFF. The CDR3 coding sequence is TGTGCTTTCGGCGGGCTTAATGAGCAGTTCTTC.

The rearrangement joins TRBV5-1 to TRBJ2-7, with D unclear. CDR1 is SGHRS, CDR2 YFSETQ, per germline. The V end lost 1 base, the J end lost 2 bases, and 13 bases lay between the germline ends. The length of the CDR3 is 15 residues. DNA for the CDR3: TGCGCCAGCAGCTTGTCGTGGTTACAGACCTACGAGCAGTACTTC. Translating it yields CASSLSWLQTYEQYF.

This clone has just one count. The sample holds other DNA sequences that translate to the same CDR3. V usage is TRBV7-2 and J usage is TRBJ2-5, with TRBD2 matching 9 bases. This CDR3 has 15 residues. After removal of 5 bases from V and 1 base from J, the junction contained 5 bases not matched to a gene. From germline, CDR1 is SGHTA and CDR2 FQGNSA. CDR3 in amino acids: CASSPGLALQETQYF. The CDR3 DNA follows: TGTGCCAGCAGCCCGGGACTAGCACTCCAAGAGACCCAGTACTTC.

The CDR3 here is CASSLGRLAGMYNEQFF. The CDR3 nucleotides are TGTGCCAGCAGTTTAGGGCGACTAGCGGGAATGTACAATGAGCAGTTCTTC. The chain links TRBV27 to TRBJ2-1; TRBD2 matches 11 bases. The CDR3 has 17 residues. From germline, CDR1 is MNHEY and CDR2 SMNVEV (reference sequence). Trimming cost V 2 bases and J 4 bases; bases outside gene matches: 7.

The chain recombines TRBV2 with TRBJ1-3; D not certain. Germline CDR1 reads SNHLY; CDR2 reads FYNNEI. The ends were cut back, 2 bases at V and 0 bases at J, with 11 bases in the middle. This CDR3 is 16 amino acids long. In DNA form, the CDR3 reads TGTGCCAGCAGTGAATTGTACGTAAGCTCTGGAAACACCATATATTTT. Protein: CASSELYVSSGNTIYF.

The chain has TRBV5-1 and TRBJ1-1; no definite D call. The V end was cut by 3 bases, the J end by 2 bases, with 11 bases between. CDR1 is SGHRS, CDR2 YFSETQ, per germline. This CDR3 is 14 amino acids long. CDR3 nucleotide sequence: TGCGCCAGCAGCTCTGACTCCCGCAACACTGAAGCTTTCTTT. It codes for CASSSDSRNTEAFF. Variable domain in full (rest from reference TRBV5-1 and TRBJ1-1): KAGVTQTPRYLIKTRGQQVTLSCSPISGHRSVSWYQQTPGQGLQFLFEYFSETQRNKGNFPGRFSGRQFSNSRSEMNVSTLELGDSALYLCASSSDSRNTEAFFGQGTRLTVV.

V is TRBV11-2 and J is TRBJ2-1; 7 bases line up with TRBD2. Germline lookup yields CDR1 SGHAT and CDR2 FQNNGV. Germline trimming cut 8 bases from V and 6 bases from J; bases unmatched to any gene: 16. The CDR3 spans 16 residues. CDR3 sequence: CASVIGRTRGFNEQFF. The CDR3 nucleotides read TGTGCCAGCGTCATCGGCCGGACTAGGGGTTTCAATGAGCAGTTCTTC.

This clone was observed a single time. The chain recombines TRBV6-1 with TRBJ2-5; the match to TRBD1 covers 8 bases. The CDR3 has 15 amino acids. Germline V CDR1 and CDR2: MNHNS, SASEGT. V lost 2 bases to trimming and J lost 5 bases; unmatched junction nucleotides: 7. CDR3 in DNA: TGTGCCAGCAGTGAACGACAGGGGATGGGGGAGACCCAGTACTTC. It codes for CASSERQGMGETQYF.

The gene calls are TRBV4-1 and TRBJ1-2, with a possible D match to TRBD1 (6 bases). CDR3 length: 16 residues. Looked up from germline, CDR1 is MGHRA and CDR2 is YSYEKL. V lost 0 bases, J lost 8 bases, and 19 bases lay in between. In DNA, the CDR3 is TGCGCCAGCAGCCAAGATCCCGGGACATATCTTCCAGGCTACACCTTC. Amino acids: CASSQDPGTYLPGYTF.

This rearrangement joins TRBV19 to TRBJ2-7; a possible D gene is TRBD2 (5 bases). Trimming took off 5 bases at V and 0 bases at J, with 8 bases between the two ends. Germline CDR1 and CDR2: LNHDA and SQIVND (reference sequence). This CDR3 comprises 13 residues. CDR3 sequence reads: CASSPTSSYEQYF. The DNA for the CDR3 is TGTGCCAGTAGTCCTACTAGCTCCTACGAGCAGTACTTC.

V gene TRBV28 combines with J gene TRBJ1-2, with D maybe TRBD1 (5 bases). Germline loops: CDR1 MDHEN, CDR2 SYDVKM. The CDR3 spans 14 residues. Trimming left V 3 bases short and J 8 bases short, with 16 bases between. CDR3 sequence (DNA): TGTGCCAGCAGTTTTCGACAAGGGGCCGGCGGCTACACCTTC. Its translation: CASSFRQGAGGYTF.

This clone was counted once. V gene TRBV10-3 combines with J gene TRBJ2-7, with 10 nucleotides matching TRBD2. The CDR3 totals 14 residues. V lost 10 bases to trimming and J lost 5 bases; unmatched junction nucleotides: 11. Germline V gene lookup returns CDR1 ENHRY and CDR2 SYGVKD. The CDR3 bases are TGTGCCACCACCCGGGCTAGCGGGAGCGACGAGCAGTACTTC. Residues: CATTRASGSDEQYF.

The chain uses TRBV7-8 and TRBJ2-1; TRBD2 might be the D (6 bases). Deletions cut 4 bases from V and 2 bases from J, with 12 bases between. The CDR3 runs 15 residues. In germline, CDR1 is SGHVS, CDR2 FQNEAQ. The CDR3 reads CASSSPRETYNEQFF. In nucleotides, the CDR3 is TGTGCCAGCAGCTCACCCCGGGAGACCTACAATGAGCAGTTCTTC.

This chain uses TRBV6-6 with TRBJ1-5; D is undetermined. The CDR3 covers 14 residues. CDR1 is MNHNY and CDR2 is SVGAGI in the germline V gene (reference sequence). V gave up 7 bases and J gave up 7 bases, with 17 bases separating them. CDR3: CASNQLEKEQPQHF. The CDR3 DNA sequence: TGTGCCAGCAATCAACTTGAAAAGGAGCAGCCCCAGCATTTT.

This sequence joins TRBV27 and TRBJ2-1; the match to TRBD2 covers 9 bases. This CDR3 has 18 residues. V gave up 6 bases and J gave up 4 bases; unmatched junction bases: 16. Germline V gene sequence: CDR1 MNHEY, CDR2 SMNVEV (reference sequence). This CDR3 reads CASRLAGQMSGLYNEQFF. CDR3 sequence (DNA): TGTGCCAGCAGACTAGCGGGCCAAATGTCGGGATTATACAATGAGCAGTTCTTC.

This chain links TRBV19 with TRBJ2-3; 8 bases match TRBD1. J was trimmed by 0 bases and V by 5 bases; bases with no gene match: 7. This CDR3 spans 16 amino acids. Germline V gene data show CDR1 as LNHDA and CDR2 as SQIVND (reference sequence). The CDR3 here is CASSPRDRISTDTQYF. CDR3 nucleotide sequence: TGTGCCAGTAGTCCCCGGGACAGGATAAGCACAGATACGCAGTATTTT.

The rearrangement uses TRBV7-8 and TRBJ2-1, with D perhaps matching TRBD2 (6 bases). Deletions cut 5 bases from V and 7 bases from J, with 15 bases between. This CDR3 has 14 amino acids. Germline V gene data show CDR1 as SGHVS and CDR2 as FQNEAQ. The DNA for the CDR3 is TGTGCCAGCAGCGCCCGACTAGGTTTGAATGAGCAGTTCTTC. It specifies CASSARLGLNEQFF.

The gene calls are TRBV2 and TRBJ1-2; 7 nucleotides match TRBD1. Germline-derived CDR1 and CDR2 are SNHLY and FYNNEI. V lost 10 bases to trimming and J lost 4 bases; unmatched junction nucleotides: 6. This CDR3 spans 12 amino acids. The CDR3 loop reads CANTGTAYGYTF. The CDR3 DNA is TGTGCCAACACCGGGACAGCCTATGGCTACACCTTC. The whole variable domain, remainder taken from reference TRBV2 and TRBJ1-2, is EPEVTQTPSHQVTQMGQEVILRCVPISNHLYFYWYRQILGQKVEFLVSFYNNEISEKSEIFDDQFSVERPDGSNFTLKIRSTKLEDSAMYFCANTGTAYGYTFGSGTRLTVV.

This CDR3 is CASSEAGGNGYTF. The CDR3 nucleotides are TGTGCCAGCAGTGAGGCAGGGGGCAATGGCTACACCTTC. The rearrangement joins TRBV2 to TRBJ1-2; 8 bases line up with TRBD1. Germline lookup yields CDR1 SNHLY and CDR2 FYNNEI. V dropped 3 bases and J dropped 6; count of bases not matched to a gene: 3. This CDR3 spans 13 amino acids.

This chain links TRBV4-1 with TRBJ1-1, with D maybe TRBD1 (6 bases). Trimming pared 4 bases from V and 0 bases from J, leaving 12 bases between. The length of the CDR3 is 15 residues. CDR1 and CDR2 from the germline V gene are MGHRA and YSYEKL. CDR3 amino acids: CASSLAGDLNTEAFF. The CDR3 bases are TGCGCCAGCAGCCTAGCAGGGGACTTGAACACTGAAGCTTTCTTT.

This clone was seen once. The J gene is TRBJ2-7, the V gene TRBV5-1; D is undetermined. The CDR3 has 12 residues. Germline assignment: CDR1 SGHRS and CDR2 YFSETQ. The germline V and J ends were trimmed by 4 bases and 6 bases, with 11 bases remaining between them. The CDR3 DNA reads TGCGCCAGCAGCCCGCAAGGCCTCGAGCAGTACTTC. This sequence encodes CASSPQGLEQYF.

The rearrangement links TRBV11-3 to TRBJ2-7, with D perhaps matching TRBD2 (5 bases). The V end lost 5 bases, the J end lost 2 bases, and 10 bases lay between the germline ends. This CDR3 is 13 amino acids long. Germline values: CDR1 SGHNT, CDR2 YENEEA. In nucleotides, the CDR3 is TGTGCCAGCAGCCTAGGGAGCGCCTACGAGCAGTACTTC. Translating it yields CASSLGSAYEQYF. The whole variable domain, remainder taken from reference TRBV11-3 and TRBJ2-7, is EAGVVQSPRYKIIEKKQPVAFWCNPISGHNTLYWYLQNLGQGPELLIRYENEEAVDDSQLPKDRFSAERLKGVDSTLKIQPAELGDSAVYLCASSLGSAYEQYFGPGTRLTVT.

The sample holds one count of this clone. This chain uses TRBV7-9 with TRBJ1-2; D gene unclear. The CDR3 is 14 amino acids. Germline-derived CDR1 and CDR2 are SEHNR and FQNEAQ (reference sequence). V shed 2 bases and J shed 5 bases, with 12 bases lying between them. The DNA for the CDR3 is TGTGCCAGCAGCTTATCCAATCCTTTATATGGCTACACCTTC. Translated, it gives CASSLSNPLYGYTF.

The V gene is TRBV28, the J gene TRBJ1-3; no reliable D call. Germline CDR1 MDHEN, CDR2 SYDVKM. The CDR3 sequence is 13 residues long. Trimming took 3 bases from V and 13 from J, leaving 16 bases between them. CDR3 in amino acids: CASSFGTSTEIYF. The DNA for the CDR3 is TGTGCCAGCAGTTTCGGTACATCTACAGAAATATATTTT.